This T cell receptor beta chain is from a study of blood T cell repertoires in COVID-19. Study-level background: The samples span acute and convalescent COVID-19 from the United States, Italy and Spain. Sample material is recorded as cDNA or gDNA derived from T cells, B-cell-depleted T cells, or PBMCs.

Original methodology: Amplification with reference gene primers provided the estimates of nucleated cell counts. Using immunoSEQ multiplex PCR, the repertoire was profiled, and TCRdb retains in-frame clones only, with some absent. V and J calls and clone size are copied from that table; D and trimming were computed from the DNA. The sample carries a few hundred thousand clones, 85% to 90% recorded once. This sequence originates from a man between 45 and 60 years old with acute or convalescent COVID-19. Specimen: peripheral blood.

The CDR3 here is CASREAGSGEKLFF. The CDR3 nucleotides are TGTGCCAGCAGGGAGGCAGGTTCAGGTGAAAAACTGTTTTTT. The V and J genes are TRBV6-5 and TRBJ1-4; D ambiguous. V lost 6 bases and J lost 7, with 15 bases in between. Germline values: CDR1 MNHEY, CDR2 SVGAGI. This CDR3 is 14 amino acids long.